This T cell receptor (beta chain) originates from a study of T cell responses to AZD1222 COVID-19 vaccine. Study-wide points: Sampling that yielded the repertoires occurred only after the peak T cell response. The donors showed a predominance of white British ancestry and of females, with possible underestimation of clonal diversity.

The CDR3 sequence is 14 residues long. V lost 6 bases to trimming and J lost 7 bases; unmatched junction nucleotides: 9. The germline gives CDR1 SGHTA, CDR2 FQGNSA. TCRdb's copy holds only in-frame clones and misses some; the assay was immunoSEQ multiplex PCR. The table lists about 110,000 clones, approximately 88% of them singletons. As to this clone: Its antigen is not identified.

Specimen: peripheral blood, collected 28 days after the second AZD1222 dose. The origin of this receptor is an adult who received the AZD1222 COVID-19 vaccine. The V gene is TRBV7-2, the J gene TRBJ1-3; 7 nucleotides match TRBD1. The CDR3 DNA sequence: TGTGCCAGCAGGCCCGGGACAGAGGGTAACACCATATATTTT. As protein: CASRPGTEGNTIYF.